Listed here is a single T cell receptor (beta chain). This clone was detected only once. Its antigen is currently not known. There are no base qualities to consult, and no much larger clone falls within one base. The V end loses 1 base and the J end loses 2 bases, and a stretch of 17 bases separates them. CDR1 and CDR2, looked up from the germline V gene, are SGHDN and FVKESK. The CDR3 has 17 amino acids, counting the end cysteine and phenylalanine. Just the 51-base CDR3 DNA is kept, in frame starting at base 1. The data originate from a study of cytomegalovirus exposure and HLA in healthy donors (dated by TCRdb to about 2017). Concerning the study at large: A later analysis indicated that the 130 or so validation repertoires were generated on the platform also employed for the 670 or so repertoires of the first cohort. The study aimed to test whether signatures of past pathogen exposure could be identified by cataloging public T cell receptors. In addition to the first cohort of approximately 650 subjects, a separate validation cohort of around 110 different subjects was used. High-throughput TCR immunosequencing, statistical association of individual TCRs with disease status, and machine learning were combined to predict cytomegalovirus infection status. Results the study describes overall, beyond this receptor: Of the cluster scores, about 94% were above 0 in a later analysis, which found that TCRs clustered in the first cohort also tended to co-occur in the roughly 130 validation repertoires. A total of 150 to 200 TCR beta chains were listed by the study as associated with cytomegalovirus. According to the authors, the approach could potentially be generalized to other disease states and immunological phenotypes. The validation cohort had no HLA typing available for a later analysis, so co-occurrence within that cohort was assessed over all 120 or so repertoires. Most TCR sequences were seen in very few donors, while some public TCRs were found in many individuals. The classifier was reported to diagnose cytomegalovirus status with high specificity and sensitivity in both the original cohort and the validation cohort. In vitro tests confirmed that a few of the cytomegalovirus-associated TCR beta chains recognize cytomegalovirus antigens.

The library relied on the immunoSEQ multiplex PCR assay. On the authors' methods: To diagnose cytomegalovirus status from the catalog of TCR beta chain sequences, a statistical classification framework was built. The table was pulled from immuneACCESS by TCRdb, which kept in-frame rearrangements only. Such tables lose some clones; where checked, under half of the loss comes from unresolved V genes, and the rest has no known cause. V and J calls and clone size are those listed in that table; D and trimming were worked out from the DNA. Recorded for this sample are fewer than 250,000 clones; roughly 88% of them occurred a single time. Around 15% of the sample lies in the top ten. Separate from the approximately 670-subject first cohort, the validation cohort of some 130 subjects was the group to which the donors belonged.

What was sequenced was PBMCs. This clonotype was obtained from a woman aged 25 to 39 in good health and CMV-seropositive. The sequence joins TRBV14 to TRBJ1-2; the D gene is perhaps TRBD1, on 5 matching bases. The DNA is as follows: TGTGCCAGCAGCCAAGGGTTGGAGGGCAGGGCCAACTATGGCTACACCTTC. The encoded protein is CASSQGLEGRANYGYTF.